This T cell receptor beta chain came from a study of radiotherapy plus CTLA-4 blockade in lung cancer. The CDR3 extends over 17 amino acids. V trimming: 5 bases; J trimming: 4 bases; junction bases outside the gene matches: 13. Per the germline V gene, CDR1 is SGHAT and CDR2 is FQNNGV. This table comes from immunoSEQ multiplex PCR, and its TCRdb copy is limited to in-frame clones, with some not included. The table records some 37,000 clones, approximately 72% of them present only once. Note on this clone: Antigen specificity is unknown.

General study points: TCR clones from tumors expanded in blood after radiotherapy plus ipilimumab. The authors reported that early blood T cell clone dynamics, with interferon-beta, best predicted response.

The origin of this receptor is a human donor with non-small cell lung cancer who had stable disease on radiotherapy plus ipilimumab. The sequencing here drew on peripheral blood, taken from a patient treated with radiotherapy plus ipilimumab. This rearrangement joins TRBV11-2 to TRBJ2-1, with 8 bases aligning to TRBD2. In nucleotides, the CDR3 is TGTGCCAGCAGCCCCCGGGGGGCGGGGGGCCTATACAATGAGCAGTTCTTC. This gives the protein CASSPRGAGGLYNEQFF.